The subject of this entry is one TCR beta chain. Other DNA sequences in the sample encode the same CDR3. These data are taken from a study of shared clonotypes between healthy human individuals. The V gene lost 8 bases and the J gene lost 3 bases, with 5 bases spanning the gap. CDR1 and CDR2 (germline): MDHEN, SYDVKM. CDR3 length: 11 amino acids. For every subset, genomic DNA was evenly distributed across several immunoSEQ plates. Some 30,000 T cell genomes, or about 0.2 ug DNA, went into the sorted-subset replicate PCRs. TCRdb keeps only in-frame clones here, not all; method: immunoSEQ multiplex PCR. The sample has about 2 million clones; roughly 94% are singletons.

The sequence was collected from a man in his late teens or twenties in good health. The chain has TRBV28 and TRBJ1-3, with no clear D. Sequenced input: naive CD4+ T cells sorted from blood. Indicated subset: CD45RA+ positively selected. In nucleotides, the CDR3 is TGTGCCAGCGGAAGTGGAAACACCATATATTTT. Translated, it gives CASGSGNTIYF.